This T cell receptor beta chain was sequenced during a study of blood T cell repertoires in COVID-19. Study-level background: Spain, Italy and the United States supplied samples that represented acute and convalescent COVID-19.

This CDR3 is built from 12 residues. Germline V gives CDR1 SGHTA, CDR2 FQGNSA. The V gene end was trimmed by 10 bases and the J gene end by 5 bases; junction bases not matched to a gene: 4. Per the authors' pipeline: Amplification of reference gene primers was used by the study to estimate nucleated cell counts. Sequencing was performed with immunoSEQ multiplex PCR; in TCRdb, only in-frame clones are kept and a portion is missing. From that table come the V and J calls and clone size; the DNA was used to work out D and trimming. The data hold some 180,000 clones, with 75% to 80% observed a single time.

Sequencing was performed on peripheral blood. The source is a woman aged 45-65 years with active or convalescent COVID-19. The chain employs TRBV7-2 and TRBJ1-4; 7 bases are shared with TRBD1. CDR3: CATGRGNEKLFF. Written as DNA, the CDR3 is TGTGCCACCGGCAGGGGGAATGAAAAACTGTTTTTT. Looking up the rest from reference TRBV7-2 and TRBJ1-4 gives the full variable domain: GAGVSQSPSNKVTEKGKDVELRCDPISGHTALYWYRQSLGQGLEFLIYFQGNSAPDKSGLPSDRFSAERTGGSVSTLTIQRTQQEDSAVYLCATGRGNEKLFFGSGTQLSVL.